The 18 T cell receptor beta chains below all came from one sample that was sequenced in a study of PD-1 blockade in classical Hodgkin lymphoma. Clones were sequenced by immunoSEQ multiplex PCR, and TCRdb holds only the in-frame ones, with some missing. Of approximately 110,000 clones in the sample, roughly 90% were seen once. The time point was: cycle 4 day 1 (C4D1), after 5 to 7 weeks of nivolumab. Relapse after autologous stem cell transplantation occurred in every patient, and brentuximab vedotin exposure varied. This sample comprised peripheral blood mononuclear cells (PBMCs), obtained before the fourth cycle of nivolumab. Receptors were obtained from a human donor with classical Hodgkin lymphoma.

The CDR3 here is CASSYAVGTGGQPQHF. The CDR3, as DNA: TGTGCCAGCAGCTACGCCGTGGGGACAGGGGGTCAGCCCCAGCATTTT. This chain connects TRBV7-8 to TRBJ1-5, with TRBD1 identical over 11 bases. Germline lookup yields CDR1 SGHVS and CDR2 FQNEAQ. With 4 bases clipped from V and 6 bases from J, the junction kept 8 bases outside the gene matches. The CDR3 covers 16 residues.

V gene TRBV14 combines with J gene TRBJ1-1; the D gene is possibly TRBD1 (5 bases). Trimming removed 0 bases from V and 6 bases from J, with 8 bases in between. The CDR3 has 13 residues. Germline V gene data show CDR1 as SGHDN and CDR2 as FVKESK. For the CDR3, the DNA is TGTGCCAGCAGCCAAGACAGGGCGGCTGAAGCTTTCTTT. Translating it yields CASSQDRAAEAFF.

The chain employs TRBV25-1 and TRBJ1-3, with D unresolved. This CDR3 spans 14 amino acids. The germline V gene encodes CDR1 MGHDK and CDR2 SYGVNS. V lost 6 bases and J lost 0, with 9 bases in between. CDR3 sequence reads: CASRGMGSGNTIYF. The CDR3 nucleotides are TGTGCCAGCAGGGGGATGGGCTCTGGAAACACCATATATTTT. Using reference TRBV25-1 and TRBJ1-3 for the parts outside the CDR3, the full variable domain is EADIYQTPRYLVIGTGKKITLECSQTMGHDKMYWYQQDPGMELHLIHYSYGVNSTEKGDLSSESTVSRIRTEHFPLTLESARPSHTSQYLCASRGMGSGNTIYFGEGSWLTVV.

The chain has TRBV6-5 and TRBJ1-5; possible D gene TRBD1, 5 bases. Trimming shortened V by 2 bases and J by 4 bases, and 9 bases separated the two germline ends. CDR3 length equals 14 residues. CDR1 and CDR2 (germline): MNHEY, SVGAGI. The CDR3 here is CASSYGTNNQPQHF. As DNA, the CDR3 is TGTGCCAGCAGTTACGGGACTAATAATCAGCCCCAGCATTTT.

The chain links TRBV7-9 to TRBJ2-7; the D is unclear. CDR1 and CDR2 (germline): SEHNR, FQNEAQ (reference sequence). The CDR3 runs 13 residues. V was shortened by 6 bases and J by 0 bases, with 9 bases between the two germline ends. CDR3 in amino acids: CASRADNSYEQYF. The CDR3 DNA reads as TGTGCCAGCAGGGCCGACAACTCCTACGAGCAGTACTTC.

This rearrangement joins TRBV19 to TRBJ1-5; the D is unclear. CDR3 length: 16 amino acids. The V gene lost 6 bases and the J gene lost 4 bases, with 19 bases spanning the gap. Germline loops: CDR1 LNHDA, CDR2 SQIVND (reference sequence). The CDR3 reads CASSLPRGGWNQPQHF. DNA of the CDR3: TGTGCCAGTAGCCTACCCCGGGGAGGGTGGAATCAGCCCCAGCATTTT.

The rearrangement joins TRBV11-2 to TRBJ1-1; D is possibly TRBD1 (5 bases). Germline assignment: CDR1 SGHAT and CDR2 FQNNGV. The CDR3 runs 15 residues. The V end lost 1 base, the J end lost 10 bases, and 19 bases lay between the germline ends. Written as DNA, the CDR3 is TGTGCCAGCAGCTTAGGTTTGCCGCCCGGGGGTGGAGCTTTCTTT. As protein: CASSLGLPPGGGAFF.

This clone occurred once. CDR3 DNA: TGTGCCAGCAGCTTGTATGCGCAACCATACTACACCTTC. Protein: CASSLYAQPYYTF. V usage is TRBV5-6 and J usage is TRBJ1-2; unclear D gene. Germline CDR1 SGHDT, CDR2 YYEEEE. The germline V and J ends were trimmed by 1 base and 10 bases, with 14 bases remaining between them. The CDR3 is made up of 13 amino acids.

V and J are TRBV6-6 and TRBJ2-7; perhaps D is TRBD1 or TRBD2 (5 bases each). V shed 6 bases and J shed 9 bases, with 24 bases lying between them. The CDR3 spans 15 residues. The germline V gene encodes CDR1 MNHNY and CDR2 SVGAGI (reference sequence). CDR3 protein: CASRSPRDGVDGQYF. The CDR3 nucleotides read TGTGCCAGCAGGTCTCCCCGGGACGGGGTGGACGGGCAGTACTTC.

The CDR3 DNA sequence: TGCGCCAGCAGCCTAATAGCGGGTTCCTACGAGCAGTACTTC. This encodes CASSLIAGSYEQYF. This rearrangement joins TRBV5-1 to TRBJ2-7; 7 nucleotides line up with TRBD2. Germline V gives CDR1 SGHRS, CDR2 YFSETQ. V lost 4 bases and J lost 1; bases outside the gene matches: 5. This CDR3 comprises 14 residues.

As DNA, the CDR3 is TGTGCCAGCAGGCCGGGACTAGCGGGAGTCTACGAGCAGTACTTC. Translated, it gives CASRPGLAGVYEQYF. The J gene is TRBJ2-7, the V gene TRBV28; 14 bases are shared with TRBD2. Germline lookup yields CDR1 MDHEN and CDR2 SYDVKM. The V gene end was trimmed by 6 bases and the J gene end by 3 bases; junction bases not matched to a gene: 4. The CDR3 consists of 15 residues.

The V gene is TRBV5-4, the J gene TRBJ2-1; TRBD1 matches 8 bases. Trimming removed 4 bases from V and 4 bases from J; junction bases left unmatched: 16. From germline, CDR1 is SGHNT and CDR2 YYREEE (reference sequence). The CDR3 runs to 18 residues. CDR3 loop: CASSAAFAGTGIYNEQFF. The DNA for the CDR3 is TGTGCCAGCAGCGCAGCCTTTGCCGGGACAGGAATTTACAATGAGCAGTTCTTC.

The CDR3 reads CASSYGTGREQYF. The CDR3 region has the DNA TGTGCCAGCAGTTACGGGACAGGGCGCGAGCAGTACTTC. The V call is TRBV6-5, the J call TRBJ2-7; 9 bases fit TRBD1. J gave up 6 bases and V 2 bases, and 2 bases lay outside the gene matches. CDR3 length: 13 amino acids. The V gene's germline CDR1 is MNHEY and CDR2 SVGAGI.

The chain has TRBV5-4 and TRBJ2-1, with 8 nucleotides matching TRBD1. This CDR3 spans 16 amino acids. Germline CDR1 reads SGHNT; CDR2 reads YYREEE (reference sequence). J lost 0 bases, V lost 4 bases, and 6 bases had no gene match. CDR3 nucleotide sequence: TGTGCCAGCAGCCAGAAAGACAGGGGCTCCTACAATGAGCAGTTCTTC. Translating gives CASSQKDRGSYNEQFF.

This chain connects TRBV21-1 to TRBJ1-3; whether TRBD1, the table's D call, matches the DNA was not checked. TRBV21-1 has pseudogene status. The CDR3 is 21 residues long. In DNA, the CDR3 is TGTGCCAGCAGCCTTCACTCGGGACAGGCGTATTTTATTCACTCTGGAAACACCATATATTTT. Translated, it gives CASSLHSGQAYFIHSGNTIYF.

The chain employs TRBV27 and TRBJ1-1; D might be TRBD1 (6 bases). Germline V CDR1 and CDR2: MNHEY, SMNVEV (reference sequence). The CDR3 is 15 amino acids. V shed 4 bases and J shed 4 bases, with 16 bases lying between them. The CDR3 sequence is CASSSTGPWGTEAFF. CDR3 in DNA: TGTGCCAGCAGTTCAACAGGGCCCTGGGGCACTGAAGCTTTCTTT.

The gene calls are TRBV27 and TRBJ2-7, with 7 bases aligning to TRBD1. This CDR3 contains 14 residues. The ends lost 3 bases at V and 0 bases at J; junction bases unmatched: 2. The germline V gene has CDR1 MNHEY and CDR2 SMNVEV (reference sequence). The CDR3 DNA reads TGTGCCAGCAGTTTGGGACAGAGCTCCTACGAGCAGTACTTC. Protein sequence: CASSLGQSSYEQYF.

The CDR3 DNA reads TGCGCCAGCAGCTTACCGAGCGGGACCCAGGGGGATACGCAGTATTTT. Translating it yields CASSLPSGTQGDTQYF. The chain carries TRBV5-1 and TRBJ2-3, with D tentatively TRBD2 (7 bases). CDR1 SGHRS and CDR2 YFSETQ come from the germline V gene. Trimming left V 2 bases short and J 6 bases short, with 19 bases between. The CDR3 has 16 amino acids.